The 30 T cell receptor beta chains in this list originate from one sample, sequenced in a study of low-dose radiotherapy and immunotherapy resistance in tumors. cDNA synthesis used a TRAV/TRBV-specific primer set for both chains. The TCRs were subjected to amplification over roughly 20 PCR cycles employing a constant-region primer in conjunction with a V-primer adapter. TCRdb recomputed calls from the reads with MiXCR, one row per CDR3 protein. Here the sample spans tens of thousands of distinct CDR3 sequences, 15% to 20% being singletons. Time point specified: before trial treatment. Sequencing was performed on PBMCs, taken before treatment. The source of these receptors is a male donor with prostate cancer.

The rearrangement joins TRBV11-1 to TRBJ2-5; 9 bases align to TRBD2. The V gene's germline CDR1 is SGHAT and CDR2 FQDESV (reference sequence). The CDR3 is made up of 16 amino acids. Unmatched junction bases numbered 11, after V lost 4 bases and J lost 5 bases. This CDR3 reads CASSSFRLAASETQYF. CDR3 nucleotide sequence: TGTGCCAGCAGCTCCTTTAGACTAGCGGCCTCGGAGACCCAGTACTTC.

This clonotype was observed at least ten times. DNA for the CDR3: TGCAGTGCTAGAATATTTCAGGCTCAAATGAACACTGAAGCTTTCTTT. Translation: CSARIFQAQMNTEAFF. The chain couples TRBV20-1 to TRBJ1-1; D remains ambiguous. V dropped 2 bases and J dropped 0 bases, with 16 bases sitting between them. The CDR3 has 16 amino acids. The germline V gene has CDR1 DFQATT and CDR2 SNEGSKA (reference sequence).

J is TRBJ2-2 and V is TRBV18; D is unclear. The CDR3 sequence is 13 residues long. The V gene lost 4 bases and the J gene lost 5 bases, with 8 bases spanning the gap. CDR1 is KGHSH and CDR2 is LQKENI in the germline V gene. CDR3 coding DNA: TGTGCCAGCTCACTCAGTAGTACCGGGGAGCTGTTTTTT. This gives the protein CASSLSSTGELFF.

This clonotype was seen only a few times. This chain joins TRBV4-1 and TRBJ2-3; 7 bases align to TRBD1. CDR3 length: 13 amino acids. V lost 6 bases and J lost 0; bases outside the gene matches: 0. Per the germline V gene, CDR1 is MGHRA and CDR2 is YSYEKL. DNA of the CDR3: TGCGCCAGCAGGACAGGGAGCACAGATACGCAGTATTTT. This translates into CASRTGSTDTQYF.

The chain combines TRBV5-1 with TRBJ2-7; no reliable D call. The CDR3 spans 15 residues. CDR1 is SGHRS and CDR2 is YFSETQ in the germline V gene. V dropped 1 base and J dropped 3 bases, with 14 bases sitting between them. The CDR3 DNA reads TGCGCCAGCAGCTTGATCCCCAGCGTCGACTACGAGCAGTACTTC. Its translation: CASSLIPSVDYEQYF. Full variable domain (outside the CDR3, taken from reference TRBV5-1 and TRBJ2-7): KAGVTQTPRYLIKTRGQQVTLSCSPISGHRSVSWYQQTPGQGLQFLFEYFSETQRNKGNFPGRFSGRQFSNSRSEMNVSTLELGDSALYLCASSLIPSVDYEQYFGPGTRLTVT.

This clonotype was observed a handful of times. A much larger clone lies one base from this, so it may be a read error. For the CDR3, the DNA is TGTGCCAGCAGCTTTCCGGGACGCAATTATGAAGAGCAGTTCTTC. This codes for CASSFPGRNYEEQFF. The chain combines TRBV11-2 with TRBJ2-1, with D perhaps given as TRBD1 or TRBD2 (5 bases each). This CDR3 region has 15 residues. Germline-derived CDR1 and CDR2 are SGHAT and FQNNGV. Between the trimmed V and J ends, which lost 3 bases and 10 bases, there was a span of 19 bases.

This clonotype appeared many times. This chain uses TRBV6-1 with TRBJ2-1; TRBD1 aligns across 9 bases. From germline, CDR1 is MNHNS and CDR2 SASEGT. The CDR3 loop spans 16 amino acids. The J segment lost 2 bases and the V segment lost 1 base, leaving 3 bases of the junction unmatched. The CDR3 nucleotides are TGTGCCAGCAGTGAAGATGGGACAGGGCCCTACAATGAGCAGTTCTTC. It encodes CASSEDGTGPYNEQFF.

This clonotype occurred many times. This chain's CDR3 is CASSREGAAYNEQFF. DNA of the CDR3: TGTGCCAGCAGTCGCGAGGGGGCGGCCTACAATGAGCAGTTCTTC. The chain carries TRBV6-1 and TRBJ2-1; 7 bases fit TRBD1. Per germline, CDR1 MNHNS and CDR2 SASEGT. After removal of 5 bases from V and 2 bases from J, the junction contained 6 bases not matched to a gene. The CDR3 loop spans 15 amino acids.

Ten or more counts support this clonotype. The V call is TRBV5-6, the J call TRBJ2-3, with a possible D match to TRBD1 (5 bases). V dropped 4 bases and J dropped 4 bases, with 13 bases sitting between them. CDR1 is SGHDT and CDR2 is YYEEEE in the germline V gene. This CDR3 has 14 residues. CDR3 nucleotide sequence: TGTGCCAGCAGCAAGACAGTATGGGCAGATACGCAGTATTTT. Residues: CASSKTVWADTQYF.

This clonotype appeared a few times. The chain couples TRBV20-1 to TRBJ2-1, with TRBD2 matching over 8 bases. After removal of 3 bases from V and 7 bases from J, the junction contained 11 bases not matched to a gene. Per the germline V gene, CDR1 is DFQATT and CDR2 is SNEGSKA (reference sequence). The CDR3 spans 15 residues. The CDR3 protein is CSASLSGLVVNEQFF. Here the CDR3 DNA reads TGCAGTGCTAGCCTTTCGGGACTAGTTGTAAATGAGCAGTTCTTC.

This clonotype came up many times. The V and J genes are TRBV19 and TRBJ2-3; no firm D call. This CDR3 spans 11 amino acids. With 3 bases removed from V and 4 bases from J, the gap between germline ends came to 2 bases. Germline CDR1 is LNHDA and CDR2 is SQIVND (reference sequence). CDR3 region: CASSISDTQYF. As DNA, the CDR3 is TGTGCCAGTAGTATTTCAGATACGCAGTATTTT.

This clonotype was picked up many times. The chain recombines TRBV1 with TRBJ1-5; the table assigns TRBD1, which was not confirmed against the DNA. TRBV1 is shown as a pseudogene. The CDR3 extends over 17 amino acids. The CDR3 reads CTSSQEGRQGVNQPQHF. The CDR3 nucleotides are TGCACCAGCAGCCAAGAGGGGCGCCAGGGCGTTAATCAGCCCCAGCATTTT.

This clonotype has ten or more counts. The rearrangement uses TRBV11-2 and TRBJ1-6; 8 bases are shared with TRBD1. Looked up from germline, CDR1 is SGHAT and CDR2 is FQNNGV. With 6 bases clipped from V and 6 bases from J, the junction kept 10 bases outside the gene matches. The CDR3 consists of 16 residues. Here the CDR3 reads CASRASTDRVNSPLHF. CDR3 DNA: TGTGCCAGCAGGGCCAGCACGGACAGGGTTAATTCACCCCTCCACTTT.

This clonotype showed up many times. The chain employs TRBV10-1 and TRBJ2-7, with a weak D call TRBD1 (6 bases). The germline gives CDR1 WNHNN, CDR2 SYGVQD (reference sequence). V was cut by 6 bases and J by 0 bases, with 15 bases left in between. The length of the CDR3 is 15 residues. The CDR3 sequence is CASSPGTMYSYEQYF. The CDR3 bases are TGCGCCAGCAGCCCCGGGACAATGTACTCCTACGAGCAGTACTTC.

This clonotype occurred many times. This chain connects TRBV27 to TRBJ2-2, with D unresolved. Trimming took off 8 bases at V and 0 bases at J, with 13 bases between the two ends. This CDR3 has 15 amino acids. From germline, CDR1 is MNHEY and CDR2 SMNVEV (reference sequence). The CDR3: CASQSLQANTGELFF. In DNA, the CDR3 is TGTGCCAGCCAATCTCTCCAAGCGAACACCGGGGAGCTGTTTTTT.

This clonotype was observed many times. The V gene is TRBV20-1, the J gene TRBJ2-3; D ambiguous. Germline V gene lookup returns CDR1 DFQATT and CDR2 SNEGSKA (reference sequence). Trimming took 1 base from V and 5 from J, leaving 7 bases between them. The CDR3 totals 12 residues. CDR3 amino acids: CSARGPGDTQYF. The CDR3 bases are TGCAGTGCTAGAGGTCCTGGAGATACGCAGTATTTT.

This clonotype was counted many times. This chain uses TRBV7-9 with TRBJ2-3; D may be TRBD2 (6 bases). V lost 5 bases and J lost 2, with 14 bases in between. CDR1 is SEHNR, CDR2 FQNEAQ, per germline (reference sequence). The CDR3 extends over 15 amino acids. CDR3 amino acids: CASSPGLANTDTQYF. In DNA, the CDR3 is TGTGCCAGCAGCCCCGGCCTAGCGAACACAGATACGCAGTATTTT.

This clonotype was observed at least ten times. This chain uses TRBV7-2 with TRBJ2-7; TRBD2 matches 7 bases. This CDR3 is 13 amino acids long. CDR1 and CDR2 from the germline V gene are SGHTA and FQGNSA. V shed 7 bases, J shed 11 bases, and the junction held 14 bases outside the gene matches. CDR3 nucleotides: TGTGCCAGCACTGCCTCTTTGGGGGGGGGGGAGTACTTC. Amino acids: CASTASLGGGEYF.

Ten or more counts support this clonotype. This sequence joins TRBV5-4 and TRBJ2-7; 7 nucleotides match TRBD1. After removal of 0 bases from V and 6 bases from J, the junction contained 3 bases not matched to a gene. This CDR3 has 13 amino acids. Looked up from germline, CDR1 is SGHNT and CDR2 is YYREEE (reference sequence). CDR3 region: CASSLDRGSEQYF. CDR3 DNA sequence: TGTGCCAGCAGCTTGGACAGGGGAAGCGAGCAGTACTTC.

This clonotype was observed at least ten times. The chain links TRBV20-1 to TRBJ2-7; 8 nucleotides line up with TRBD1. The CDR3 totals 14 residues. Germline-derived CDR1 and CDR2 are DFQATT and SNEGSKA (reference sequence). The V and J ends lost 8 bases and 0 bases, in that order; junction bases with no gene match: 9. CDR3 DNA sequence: TGCAGTAACCGCGGGGACAGGAGCTCCTACGAGCAGTACTTC. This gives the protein CSNRGDRSSYEQYF.

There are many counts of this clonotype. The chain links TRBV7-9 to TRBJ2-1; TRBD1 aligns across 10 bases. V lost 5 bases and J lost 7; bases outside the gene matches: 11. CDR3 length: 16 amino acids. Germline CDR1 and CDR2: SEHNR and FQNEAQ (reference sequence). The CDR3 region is CASSIGAGQGPNEQFF. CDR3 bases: TGTGCCAGCAGCATAGGTGCGGGACAGGGGCCTAATGAGCAGTTCTTC.

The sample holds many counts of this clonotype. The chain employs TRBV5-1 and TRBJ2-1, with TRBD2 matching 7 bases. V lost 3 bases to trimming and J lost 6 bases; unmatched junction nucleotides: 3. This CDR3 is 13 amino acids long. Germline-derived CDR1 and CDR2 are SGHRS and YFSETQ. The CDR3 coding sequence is TGCGCCAGCAGCTGGGGGGGGATCAATGAGCAGTTCTTC. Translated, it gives CASSWGGINEQFF.

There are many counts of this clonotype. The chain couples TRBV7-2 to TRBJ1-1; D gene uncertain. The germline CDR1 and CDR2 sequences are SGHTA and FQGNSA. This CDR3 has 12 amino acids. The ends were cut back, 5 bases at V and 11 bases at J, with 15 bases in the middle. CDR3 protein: CASSVPPGSAFF. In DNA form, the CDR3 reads TGTGCCAGCAGCGTACCGCCGGGGAGTGCTTTCTTT.

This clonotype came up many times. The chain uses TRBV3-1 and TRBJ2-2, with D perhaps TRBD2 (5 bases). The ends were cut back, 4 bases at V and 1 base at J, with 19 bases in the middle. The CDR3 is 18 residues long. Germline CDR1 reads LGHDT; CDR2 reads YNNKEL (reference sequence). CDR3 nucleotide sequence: TGTGCCAGCAGCCCCCAGGCCCCTCTGGCGGGGAACACCGGGGAGCTGTTTTTT. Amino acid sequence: CASSPQAPLAGNTGELFF.

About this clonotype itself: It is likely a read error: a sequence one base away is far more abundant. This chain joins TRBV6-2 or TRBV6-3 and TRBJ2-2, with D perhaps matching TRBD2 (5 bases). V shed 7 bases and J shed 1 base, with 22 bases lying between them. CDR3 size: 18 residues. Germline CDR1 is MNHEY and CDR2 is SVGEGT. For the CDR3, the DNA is TGTGCCAGCACTGTACGCTCCCCGGGGATCGGGAACACCGGGGAGCTGTTTTTT. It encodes CASTVRSPGIGNTGELFF.

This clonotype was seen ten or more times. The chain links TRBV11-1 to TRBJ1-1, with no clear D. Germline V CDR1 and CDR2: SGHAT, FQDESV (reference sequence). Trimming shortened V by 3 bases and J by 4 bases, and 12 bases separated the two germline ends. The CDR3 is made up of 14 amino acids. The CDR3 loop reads CASSLAGVGTEAFF. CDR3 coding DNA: TGTGCCAGCAGCTTGGCGGGCGTGGGCACTGAAGCTTTCTTT.

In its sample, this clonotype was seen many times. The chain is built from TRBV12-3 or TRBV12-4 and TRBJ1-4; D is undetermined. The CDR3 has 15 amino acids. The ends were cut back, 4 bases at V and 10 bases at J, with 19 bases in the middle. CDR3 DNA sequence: TGTGCCAGCAGTTCCTTCGAGGCAGTTTCTAGAAAACTGTTTTTT. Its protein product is CASSSFEAVSRKLFF.

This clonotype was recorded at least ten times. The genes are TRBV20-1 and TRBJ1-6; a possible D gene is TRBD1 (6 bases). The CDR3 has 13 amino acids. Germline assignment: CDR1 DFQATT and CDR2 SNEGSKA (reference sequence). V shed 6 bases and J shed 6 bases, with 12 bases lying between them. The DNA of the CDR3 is TGCAGTGCCGCGACAGGCTTTAATTCACCCCTCCACTTT. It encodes CSAATGFNSPLHF.

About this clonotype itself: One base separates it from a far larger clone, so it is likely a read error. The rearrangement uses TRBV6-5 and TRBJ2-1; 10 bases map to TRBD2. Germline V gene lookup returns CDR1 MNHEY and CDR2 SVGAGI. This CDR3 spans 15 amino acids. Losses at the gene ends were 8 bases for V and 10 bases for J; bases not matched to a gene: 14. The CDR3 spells CASGSAASGGYEQFF. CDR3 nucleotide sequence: TGTGCCAGCGGAAGCGCGGCTAGCGGGGGATACGAGCAGTTCTTC.

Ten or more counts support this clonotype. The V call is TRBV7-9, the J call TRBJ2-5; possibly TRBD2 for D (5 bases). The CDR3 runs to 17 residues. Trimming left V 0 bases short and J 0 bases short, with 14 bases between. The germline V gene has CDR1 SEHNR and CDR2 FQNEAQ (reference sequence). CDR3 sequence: CASSLAGRAVNQETQYF. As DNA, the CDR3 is TGTGCCAGCAGCTTAGCTGGGCGGGCAGTTAACCAAGAGACCCAGTACTTC.